The entry below describes one TCR beta chain. The CDR3 contains 15 residues. Germline CDR1 is SGHTA and CDR2 is FQGNSA. J gave up 7 bases and V 2 bases, and 9 bases lay outside the gene matches. Assay used: immunoSEQ multiplex PCR; TCRdb lists only in-frame clones, some missing. The table records 55,000 to 65,000 clones, around 69% of them present only once. These data belong to a study of radiotherapy plus CTLA-4 blockade in lung cancer. This clonotype was sampled from a human donor with non-small cell lung cancer who had a complete response to radiotherapy plus ipilimumab. The source was peripheral blood, collected from a patient treated with radiotherapy plus ipilimumab. The chain carries TRBV7-2 and TRBJ2-7; 9 nucleotides agree with TRBD2. This CDR3 reads CASSLYLAGPTEQYF. The CDR3 nucleotides read TGTGCCAGCAGCTTATATCTAGCGGGACCTACGGAGCAGTACTTC.